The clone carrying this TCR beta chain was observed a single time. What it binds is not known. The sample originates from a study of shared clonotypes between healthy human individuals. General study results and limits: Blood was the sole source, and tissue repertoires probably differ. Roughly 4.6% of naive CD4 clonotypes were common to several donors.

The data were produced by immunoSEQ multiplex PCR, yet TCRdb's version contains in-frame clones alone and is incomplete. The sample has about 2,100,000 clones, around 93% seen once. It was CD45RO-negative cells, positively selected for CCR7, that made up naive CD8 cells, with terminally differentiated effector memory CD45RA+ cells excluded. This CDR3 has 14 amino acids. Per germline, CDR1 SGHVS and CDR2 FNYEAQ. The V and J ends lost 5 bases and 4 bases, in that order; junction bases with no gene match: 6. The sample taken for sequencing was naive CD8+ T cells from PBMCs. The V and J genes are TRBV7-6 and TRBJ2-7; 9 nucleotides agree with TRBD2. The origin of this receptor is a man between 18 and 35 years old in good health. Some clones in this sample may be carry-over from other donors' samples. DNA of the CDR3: TGTGCCAGCAGCATTAGCGGGAGTGGGTACGAGCAGTACTTC. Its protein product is CASSISGSGYEQYF.